A selection of T cell receptor beta chains follows, all from one sample in a study of neurological immune-mediated disorders. TCRdb analysed the 5' RACE reads with MiXCR anew, one entry per CDR3 protein. The repertoire holds around 80,000 distinct CDR3 sequences, with approximately 10% as singletons. The sample comprised PBMCs. These receptors originate from a man in his forties in good health. Each CDR3 is given without its conserved first and last residue. Fields, in order: V gene, clone size, J gene, CDR3 protein. Expanded clones are given a class, and other clones once, few, many or no size at all.

TRBV10-1	.	TRBJ2-7	ASSAGSYEQY
TRBV7-3	many	TRBJ2-5	ASSSQRWYRDRAQETQY
TRBV6-1	.	TRBJ2-2	ASTPWGGSTTGELF
TRBV7-9	many	TRBJ2-3	ASSLPTGTDTQY
TRBV20-1	many	TRBJ2-1	SAYRGYEQF
TRBV5-4	few	TRBJ2-5	ASSLPVEETQY
TRBV5-1	many	TRBJ2-3	ASSHSGRVGTDTQY
TRBV20-1	many	TRBJ2-5	SAKRGEIQETQY
TRBV15	many	TRBJ2-7	ATSREDEQY
TRBV27	many	TRBJ2-7	ASSFGTGRQY
TRBV5-1	many	TRBJ1-1	ASSLADREMNTEAF
TRBV28	many	TRBJ2-5	ASSLLPGEETQY
TRBV3-1	many	TRBJ2-1	ASSQAAGNEQF
TRBV27	many	TRBJ1-5	ASKPWTGAGPQH
TRBV12-3/TRBV12-4	many	TRBJ1-1	ASTLSDSPAF
TRBV14	many	TRBJ2-1	ASSQERLRDNEQF
TRBV7-9	many	TRBJ1-2	ASSLDGDVYGYT
TRBV6-5	many	TRBJ1-1	ASSTWGGETEAF
TRBV2	many	TRBJ2-5	ASSRSPGTEETQY
TRBV7-2	.	TRBJ2-7	ASSQFQGYEQY
TRBV5-1	many	TRBJ2-3	ASGRGGDTQY
TRBV10-2	many	TRBJ1-1	ASLERGANTEAF
TRBV9	many	TRBJ2-1	ASSVATLANNEQF
TRBV7-9	many	TRBJ2-3	ASSSTTDTQY
TRBV27	.	TRBJ1-6	ASSHGQGYNSPLH
TRBV20-1	many	TRBJ2-7	SARSGAEGYEQY